Listed here are 6 T cell receptor beta chains from one sample, sequenced in a study of HIV-infected patients and healthy controls. Antiretroviral therapy had run roughly three months, about 14 weeks, before follow-up blood collection. No cell fractionation was done, so the repertoire covers all unsorted peripheral blood T cells. Alpha and beta constant-region primers primed reverse transcription of about 500 ng RNA. Using multiplexing indices, alpha and beta chain libraries were generated apart by chain-specific third strand synthesis. TCRdb reprocessed the 5' RACE reads with MiXCR, giving one entry per CDR3 protein. The sample includes 4,000 to 4,500 distinct CDR3 sequences, roughly 8.6% of them seen just once. The sequencing here drew on blood, taken during antiretroviral therapy. All receptors derive from an adult with HIV infection.

This clonotype was seen repeatedly, ten times or more. In DNA form, the CDR3 reads TGTGCCATCAGTGAGTCGCGGGGGCAGGTAGGAGTCGAGCAGTACTTC. Protein: CAISESRGQVGVEQYF. This rearrangement joins TRBV10-3 to TRBJ2-7, with TRBD2 as a possible D gene (7 bases). Deletions cut 0 bases from V and 6 bases from J, with 18 bases between. The CDR3 is 16 residues long. CDR1 ENHRY and CDR2 SYGVKD come from the germline V gene.

In this sample, this clonotype is medium-sized. The V gene is TRBV7-6, the J gene TRBJ2-1; a possible D gene is TRBD1 (6 bases). Trimming cost V 3 bases and J 5 bases, with 11 bases left between them. The germline V gene has CDR1 SGHVS and CDR2 FNYEAQ. The CDR3 has 14 residues. The CDR3 is CASSFEGVNNEQFF. The CDR3 nucleotides are TGTGCCAGCAGCTTTGAGGGGGTCAACAATGAGCAGTTCTTC.

By share, this clonotype counts as medium-sized (0.01 to 0.1%). The chain links TRBV15 to TRBJ1-3; unclear D gene. V shed 1 base and J shed 2 bases, with 9 bases lying between them. Germline V gene sequence: CDR1 LNHNV, CDR2 YYDKDF (reference sequence). The CDR3 runs 15 residues. CDR3 coding DNA: TGTGCCACCAGCAGAGGGGGAGCTACTGGAAACACCATATATTTT. It yields the protein CATSRGGATGNTIYF.

This clonotype was found many times. The J gene is TRBJ2-1, the V gene TRBV11-2; D is undetermined. CDR1 is SGHAT and CDR2 is FQNNGV in the germline V gene. The CDR3 totals 14 residues. V lost 2 bases, J lost 4 bases, and 9 bases lay in between. The CDR3 spells CASSLREPYNEQFF. The CDR3 DNA reads as TGTGCCAGCAGCTTAAGAGAACCGTACAATGAGCAGTTCTTC. Based on the CDR3 plus reference TRBV11-2 and TRBJ2-1, the full variable domain is EAGVAQSPRYKIIEKRQSVAFWCNPISGHATLYWYQQILGQGPKLLIQFQNNGVVDDSQLPKDRFSAERLKGVDSTLKIQPAKLEDSAVYLCASSLREPYNEQFFGPGTRLTVL.

This rearrangement joins TRBV12-3 or TRBV12-4 to TRBJ2-5; D is uncertain. Trimming stripped 0 bases from V and 2 bases from J, with 4 bases between. The CDR3 has 13 amino acids. DNA for the CDR3: TGTGCCAGCAGTTTAGCGGCACAAGAGACCCAGTACTTC. As protein: CASSLAAQETQYF.

This clonotype is termed large. The chain's CDR3 is CASSVEGPMLGAGETQYF. CDR3 nucleotide sequence: TGTGCCAGCAGCGTAGAGGGACCCATGTTGGGGGCCGGAGAGACCCAGTACTTC. The gene calls are TRBV9 and TRBJ2-5, with a weak D call TRBD1 (6 bases). The CDR3 runs 18 residues. Trimming removed 0 bases from V and 4 bases from J, with 22 bases in between. The germline V gene encodes CDR1 SGDLS and CDR2 YYNGEE.